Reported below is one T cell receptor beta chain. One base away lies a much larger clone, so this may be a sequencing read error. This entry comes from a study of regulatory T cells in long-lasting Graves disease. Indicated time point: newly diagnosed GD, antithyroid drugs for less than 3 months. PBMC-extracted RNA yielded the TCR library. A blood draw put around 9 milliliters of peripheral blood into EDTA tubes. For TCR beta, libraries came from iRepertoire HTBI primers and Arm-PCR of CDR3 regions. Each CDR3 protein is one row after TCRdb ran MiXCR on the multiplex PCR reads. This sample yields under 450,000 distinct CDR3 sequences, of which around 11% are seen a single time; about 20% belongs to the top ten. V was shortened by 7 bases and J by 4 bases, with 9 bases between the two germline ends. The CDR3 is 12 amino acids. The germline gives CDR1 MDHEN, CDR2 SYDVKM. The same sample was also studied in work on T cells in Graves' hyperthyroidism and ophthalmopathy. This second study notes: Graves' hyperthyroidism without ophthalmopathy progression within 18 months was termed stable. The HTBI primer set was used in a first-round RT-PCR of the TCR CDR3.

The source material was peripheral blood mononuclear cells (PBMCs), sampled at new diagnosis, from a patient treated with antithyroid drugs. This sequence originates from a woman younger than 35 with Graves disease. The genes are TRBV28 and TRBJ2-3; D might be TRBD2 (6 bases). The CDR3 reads CASNSGADTQYF. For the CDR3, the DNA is TGTGCCAGCAACTCGGGAGCAGATACGCAGTATTTT.